This T cell receptor (beta chain) is from a study of blood T cell repertoires in COVID-19. For the study at large: The United States, Italy and Spain supplied acute and convalescent COVID-19 samples.

The V end lost 0 bases, the J end lost 0 bases, and 9 bases lay between the germline ends. CDR1 and CDR2 from the germline V gene are SGDLS and YYNGEE. The CDR3 runs 15 residues. This clone was seen once. Profiling relied on immunoSEQ multiplex PCR, and the TCRdb table lists in-frame clones only, not all of them. This sample yields 150,000 to 200,000 clones, of which 80% to 85% are seen a single time; less than 8.5% belongs to the top ten. Sequenced input: PBMCs or T cells enriched from blood (not recorded which). The chain employs TRBV9 and TRBJ1-1; D is ambiguous. This receptor was obtained from a man in his forties who had recovered from COVID-19. CDR3 DNA sequence: TGTGCCAGCAGCGTAGTTGAGGTTATGAACACTGAAGCTTTCTTT. Its translation is CASSVVEVMNTEAFF.